The entry below describes one T cell receptor (beta chain). No antigen is known for it. TCRdb's table, derived via immunoSEQ multiplex PCR, lists solely in-frame clones and lacks some. The sample includes 77,000 or so clones, roughly 90% seen only once; the top ten take around 28%. This entry comes from a study of T cell responses to AZD1222 COVID-19 vaccine. Study-wide results and caveats: Mostly white British, mostly female donors; authors suggested clonal diversity may be underestimated. Spike-specific TCR repertoires showed rising breadth and depth after two AZD1222 doses. The study reported that nearly half of spike-specific TCRs target unmutated variant regions. No repertoire was sampled before or during the peak T cell response, only after it.

This CDR3 has 14 residues. CDR1 MDHEN and CDR2 SYDVKM come from the germline V gene. Trimming left V 6 bases short and J 8 bases short, with 19 bases between. The clonotype comes from an adult who received the AZD1222 COVID-19 vaccine. The chain links TRBV28 to TRBJ1-2; tentatively, D is TRBD1 (6 bases). This specimen consisted of peripheral blood, obtained 28 days after the second AZD1222 dose. In nucleotides, the CDR3 is TGTGCCAGCAGCTACGGACAGTGGGGGAAGGGCTACACCTTC. This encodes CASSYGQWGKGYTF.